What follows are 26 T cell receptor beta chains derived from one specimen sequenced in a study of T cell changes during pregnancy in multiple sclerosis. The method was immunoSEQ multiplex PCR; TCRdb's version includes in-frame clones alone and lacks a portion of them. The repertoire holds tens of thousands of clones, about 91% seen once, with 5% to 7.5% in the top ten. The specimen was CD8+ T cells from peripheral blood mononuclear cells, collected in the second trimester of pregnancy. These receptors all come from a female donor with multiple sclerosis, enrolled in a pregnancy study.

The gene calls are TRBV7-6 and TRBJ2-7; weak D call: TRBD2 (5 bases). The CDR3 runs to 15 residues. Germline V gives CDR1 SGHVS, CDR2 FNYEAQ. The V end lost 5 bases, the J end lost 3 bases, and 17 bases lay between the germline ends. Here the CDR3 reads CASSPDSGDYYEQYF. DNA of the CDR3: TGTGCCAGCAGCCCTGACTCCGGGGATTACTACGAGCAGTACTTC.

The chain carries TRBV7-9 and TRBJ2-5, with TRBD2 matching 9 bases. CDR3 length: 16 amino acids. V was pared by 5 bases and J by 1 base, with 8 bases of the junction left unmatched. The germline gives CDR1 SEHNR, CDR2 FQNEAQ (reference sequence). CDR3 DNA: TGTGCCAGCAGCCAAAATCTAGCGGGACCCCAAGAGACCCAGTACTTC. This translates into CASSQNLAGPQETQYF. Supplemented by reference TRBV7-9 and TRBJ2-5, the full variable domain reads DTGVSQNPRHKITKRGQNVTFRCDPISEHNRLYWYRQTLGQGPEFLTYFQNEAQLEKSRLLSDRFSAERPKGSFSTLEIQRTEQGDSAMYLCASSQNLAGPQETQYFGPGTRLLVL.

The chain uses TRBV9 and TRBJ2-1; TRBD2 matches at 8 bases. CDR3 length: 15 residues. Germline loops: CDR1 SGDLS, CDR2 YYNGEE. Germline trimming cut 1 base from V and 5 bases from J; bases unmatched to any gene: 5. The CDR3 spells CASSVYSGEDNEQFF. The CDR3 DNA sequence: TGTGCCAGCAGCGTATATAGCGGGGAGGACAATGAGCAGTTCTTC.

The V and J genes are TRBV27 and TRBJ1-2; the match to TRBD1 covers 7 bases. The junction had 6 bases not matched to a gene; V was cut back by 6 bases and J by 2 bases. CDR1 and CDR2 (germline): MNHEY, SMNVEV (reference sequence). This CDR3 comprises 14 residues. The CDR3 DNA sequence: TGTGCCAGCAGGTCGACAGGGCCCAACTATGGCTACACCTTC. This translates into CASRSTGPNYGYTF.

This clone was seen once. The chain joins TRBV19 to TRBJ2-1; TRBD2 matches at 9 bases. The V gene end was trimmed by 10 bases and the J gene end by 5 bases; junction bases not matched to a gene: 12. CDR3 length equals 15 residues. CDR1 is LNHDA and CDR2 is SQIVND in the germline V gene (reference sequence). The CDR3 nucleotides read TGTGCCACTGGATGGGTTTTAGCGGGAGACAATGAGCAGTTCTTC. Protein product: CATGWVLAGDNEQFF.

The chain uses TRBV4-1 and TRBJ2-3; D might be TRBD2 (6 bases). From germline, CDR1 is MGHRA and CDR2 YSYEKL. The CDR3 runs 15 residues. The V end was cut by 6 bases, the J end by 0 bases, with 13 bases between. The CDR3 sequence is CASRNGGISTDTQYF. The CDR3 DNA sequence: TGCGCCAGCAGGAATGGAGGGATTAGCACAGATACGCAGTATTTT.

The gene calls are TRBV18 and TRBJ2-1, with 15 nucleotides matching TRBD2. The CDR3 is 16 amino acids. Trimming took 5 bases from V and 9 from J; bases not matched to a gene: 8. Germline CDR1 and CDR2: KGHSH and LQKENI. Here the CDR3 reads CASSTGLAGGGSEQFF. The CDR3 bases are TGTGCCAGCTCAACGGGACTAGCGGGAGGTGGGAGTGAGCAGTTCTTC.

The rearrangement uses TRBV2 and TRBJ1-2, with 12 nucleotides matching TRBD1. Trimming cost V 8 bases and J 3 bases; bases outside gene matches: 7. CDR3 length equals 15 residues. CDR1 is SNHLY, CDR2 FYNNEI, per germline. The CDR3 DNA reads as TGTGCCAGCCCCAGGGGGACAGGGGGCGACTATGGCTACACCTTC. Protein product: CASPRGTGGDYGYTF.

This chain links TRBV4-1 with TRBJ2-7; 8 nucleotides align to TRBD2. J gave up 1 base and V 3 bases, and 5 bases lay outside the gene matches. Germline V CDR1 and CDR2: MGHRA, YSYEKL. This CDR3 has 15 residues. CDR3 protein: CASSQFGGASYEQYF. CDR3 coding DNA: TGCGCCAGCAGCCAGTTCGGGGGGGCATCCTACGAGCAGTACTTC.

The chain links TRBV7-9 to TRBJ1-3, with D hard to call. This CDR3 is 16 amino acids long. Germline CDR1 SEHNR, CDR2 FQNEAQ (reference sequence). The V gene lost 8 bases and the J gene lost 0 bases, with 17 bases spanning the gap. CDR3 loop: CASSPLTGISGNTIYF. The CDR3 DNA is TGTGCCAGCTCTCCTCTCACCGGGATCTCTGGAAACACCATATATTTT.

The chain is built from TRBV7-9 and TRBJ1-2, with D unclear. This CDR3 comprises 11 residues. The V gene's germline CDR1 is SEHNR and CDR2 FQNEAQ (reference sequence). The V end was cut by 5 bases, the J end by 2 bases, with 3 bases between. Here the CDR3 DNA reads TGTGCCAGCAGCCTAAACTATGGCTACACCTTC. Residues: CASSLNYGYTF.

The rearrangement uses TRBV13 and TRBJ2-7; no clear D. The CDR3 is 12 amino acids. Germline V lookup: CDR1 PRHDT, CDR2 FYEKMQ (reference sequence). Trimming pared 5 bases from V and 1 base from J, leaving 6 bases between. CDR3 residues: CASSPLSYEQYF. In DNA, the CDR3 is TGTGCCAGCAGCCCCTTGTCCTACGAGCAGTACTTC.

In nucleotides, the CDR3 is TGTGCCAGTCAAAACCAATCAGGGGACACCGGGGAGCTGTTTTTT. Its translation is CASQNQSGDTGELFF. The chain uses TRBV19 and TRBJ2-2, with D possibly being TRBD1 (6 bases). V dropped 8 bases and J dropped 3 bases, with 16 bases sitting between them. Per the germline V gene, CDR1 is LNHDA and CDR2 is SQIVND (reference sequence). The CDR3 totals 15 residues. The full variable domain, with the rest looked up from reference TRBV19 and TRBJ2-2, is DGGITQSPKYLFRKEGQNVTLSCEQNLNHDAMYWYRQDPGQGLRLIYYSQIVNDFQKGDIAEGYSVSREKKESFPLTVTSAQKNPTAFYLCASQNQSGDTGELFFGEGSRLTVL.

The chain recombines TRBV28 with TRBJ1-2, with 7 bases identical to TRBD1. Looked up from germline, CDR1 is MDHEN and CDR2 is SYDVKM. This CDR3 spans 17 amino acids. V gave up 3 bases and J gave up 6 bases; unmatched junction bases: 16. CDR3 sequence reads: CASSFGYLRDRVNGYTF. CDR3 DNA sequence: TGTGCCAGCAGTTTCGGATATCTCCGAGACAGGGTAAATGGCTACACCTTC.

The genes are TRBV5-6 and TRBJ2-3, with 7 bases aligning to TRBD2. There are 16 residues in the CDR3. Germline assignment: CDR1 SGHDT and CDR2 YYEEEE. J was trimmed by 2 bases and V by 3 bases; bases with no gene match: 9. In nucleotides, the CDR3 is TGTGCCAGCAGCTGGGGGGACTACTCACTCACAGATACGCAGTATTTT. Translated: CASSWGDYSLTDTQYF.

This clone was seen a single time. The chain employs TRBV7-9 and TRBJ2-1; tentative D call: TRBD2 (5 bases). Trimming removed 11 bases at V and 1 base at J, with 12 bases between. Per the germline V gene, CDR1 is SEHNR and CDR2 is FQNEAQ (reference sequence). The CDR3 consists of 13 residues. The chain's CDR3 is CAFRTLSYNEQFF. CDR3 DNA: TGTGCCTTCAGGACTTTATCCTACAATGAGCAGTTCTTC.

This chain connects TRBV6-1 to TRBJ2-3; perhaps TRBD1 as D (6 bases). Germline assignment: CDR1 MNHNS and CDR2 SASEGT. This CDR3 is built from 15 residues. Trimming shortened V by 1 base and J by 2 bases, and 10 bases separated the two germline ends. The CDR3 region has the DNA TGTGCCAGCAGTGAAGAGGACAGAAACACAGATACGCAGTATTTT. This translates into CASSEEDRNTDTQYF.

The CDR3 DNA reads TGTGCCAGTAGTATAGGGGATGGGAGCACCGGGGAGCTGTTTTTT. It is translated as CASSIGDGSTGELFF. The V gene is TRBV19, the J gene TRBJ2-2; perhaps TRBD2 as D (5 bases). Germline lookup yields CDR1 LNHDA and CDR2 SQIVND (reference sequence). The CDR3 has 15 amino acids. V was shortened by 1 base and J by 4 bases, with 10 bases between the two germline ends.

The chain has TRBV7-9 and TRBJ1-4; D gene unclear. From germline, CDR1 is SEHNR and CDR2 FQNEAQ (reference sequence). Trimming stripped 2 bases from V and 4 bases from J, with 5 bases between. This CDR3 comprises 13 residues. The CDR3 region has the DNA TGTGCCAGCAGCTTATCCCGTAATGAAAAACTGTTTTTT. This codes for CASSLSRNEKLFF.

The chain couples TRBV5-4 to TRBJ2-1; TRBD2 agrees at 8 bases. The V gene end was trimmed by 0 bases and the J gene end by 2 bases; junction bases not matched to a gene: 1. Per germline, CDR1 SGHNT and CDR2 YYREEE (reference sequence). The CDR3 spans 15 residues. CDR3 coding DNA: TGTGCCAGCAGCTTGGATAGCGGGACCTACAATGAGCAGTTCTTC. It yields the protein CASSLDSGTYNEQFF.

This chain uses TRBV7-6 with TRBJ2-1; 11 positions agree with TRBD2. CDR1 is SGHVS, CDR2 FNYEAQ, per germline. The CDR3 sequence is 15 residues long. The trim removed 6 bases at V and 8 bases at J, leaving 9 bases unmatched. This CDR3 reads CASSELAGVGDEQFF. The CDR3 coding sequence is TGTGCCAGCAGTGAACTAGCGGGAGTAGGGGATGAGCAGTTCTTC. Complete variable domain (other parts from reference TRBV7-6 and TRBJ2-1): GAGVSQSPRYKVTKRGQDVALRCDPISGHVSLYWYRQALGQGPEFLTYFNYEAQQDKSGLPNDRFSAERPEGSISTLTIQRTEQRDSAMYRCASSELAGVGDEQFFGPGTRLTVL.

This clone was seen a few times. The chain has TRBV6-5 and TRBJ2-5, with a possible D match to TRBD2 (5 bases). V was cut by 2 bases and J by 0 bases, with 7 bases left in between. Germline CDR1 is MNHEY and CDR2 is SVGAGI. The CDR3 has 14 amino acids. The CDR3 DNA reads as TGTGCCAGCAGTTACACGGGGTACCAAGAGACCCAGTACTTC. Translated, it gives CASSYTGYQETQYF.

This chain links TRBV9 with TRBJ2-2; 8 bases agree with TRBD2. Germline-derived CDR1 and CDR2 are SGDLS and YYNGEE. Losses at the gene ends were 3 bases for V and 3 bases for J; bases not matched to a gene: 4. This CDR3 has 15 residues. This chain's CDR3 is CASSGSGGYTGELFF. Here the CDR3 DNA reads TGTGCCAGCAGCGGTTCGGGAGGGTACACCGGGGAGCTGTTTTTT.

The rearrangement joins TRBV5-6 to TRBJ2-7; perhaps TRBD1 as D (6 bases). In germline, CDR1 is SGHDT, CDR2 YYEEEE. This CDR3 has 14 residues. Between the trimmed V and J ends, which lost 3 bases and 0 bases, there was a span of 10 bases. CDR3 amino acids: CASSYRDLSYEQYF. Written as DNA, the CDR3 is TGTGCCAGCAGCTACAGGGACCTCTCCTACGAGCAGTACTTC.

The chain recombines TRBV5-6 with TRBJ1-1, with D unclear. Trimming removed 6 bases at V and 1 base at J, with 13 bases between. This CDR3 has 14 residues. Germline V CDR1 and CDR2: SGHDT, YYEEEE. The CDR3 nucleotides are TGTGCCAGCACCCTTGGGCCCGAGAACACTGAAGCTTTCTTT. This encodes CASTLGPENTEAFF.

This chain uses TRBV18 with TRBJ2-1, with 8 bases matching TRBD2. J gave up 9 bases and V 3 bases, and 10 bases lay outside the gene matches. The CDR3 runs 15 residues. The V gene's germline CDR1 is KGHSH and CDR2 LQKENI. The CDR3 nucleotides read TGTGCCAGCTCACCGTTTCGGGAGGGCCGGGGTGAGCAGTTCTTC. Translated, it gives CASSPFREGRGEQFF.